Sequencing of this T cell receptor (beta chain) was carried out in a study of T cell responses to AZD1222 COVID-19 vaccine. General study findings and limits: With two AZD1222 doses given, Spike-specific TCR breadth and depth both rose. White British people made up most donors, females outnumbered males, and clonal diversity was possibly underestimated.

This clone was found once. What it binds is not known. The germline V and J ends were trimmed by 0 bases and 0 bases, with 13 bases remaining between them. The CDR3 runs 17 residues. Germline values: CDR1 SGHRS, CDR2 YFSETQ. Generated by immunoSEQ multiplex PCR, the TCRdb table keeps only in-frame clones and is missing some. The sample lists about 140,000 clones; approximately 88% were seen once. The sequencing used peripheral blood, collected on day 0 of AZD1222 vaccination. The chain recombines TRBV5-1 with TRBJ1-3; D is perhaps TRBD1 (5 bases). The clonotype was recovered from an adult in good health. Here the CDR3 DNA reads TGCGCCAGCAGCTTGGGGGCCGCAGGGAACTCTGGAAACACCATATATTTT. Translating it yields CASSLGAAGNSGNTIYF.